These 6 T cell receptor beta chains came from one sample sequenced in a study of cytomegalovirus exposure and HLA in healthy donors. PCR involved 60 Vbeta and 13 Jbeta primers. TCRdb's copy holds only in-frame clones and misses some; the assay was immunoSEQ multiplex PCR. The table has about 160,000 clones, 75% to 85% seen once. The sample comprised PBMCs. The receptors shown here come from a woman in her 50s in good health and CMV-seronegative.

This chain links TRBV7-2 with TRBJ2-7; TRBD1 matches at 9 bases. Germline V lookup: CDR1 SGHTA, CDR2 FQGNSA. The CDR3 totals 15 residues. V gave up 5 bases and J gave up 2 bases; unmatched junction bases: 7. CDR3 region: CASSPGQGLTYEQYF. As DNA, the CDR3 is TGTGCCAGCAGCCCCGGACAGGGGCTAACCTACGAGCAGTACTTC. Based on the CDR3 plus reference TRBV7-2 and TRBJ2-7, the full variable domain is GAGVSQSPSNKVTEKGKDVELRCDPISGHTALYWYRQSLGQGLEFLIYFQGNSAPDKSGLPSDRFSAERTGGSVSTLTIQRTQQEDSAVYLCASSPGQGLTYEQYFGPGTRLTVT.

The chain carries TRBV2 and TRBJ1-5; D gene ambiguous. Germline V gives CDR1 SNHLY, CDR2 FYNNEI. The CDR3 spans 14 residues. The V end was cut by 4 bases, the J end by 4 bases, with 11 bases between. CDR3 coding DNA: TGTGCCAGCAGTGCAGCAGCGGTAAATCAGCCCCAGCATTTT. Translating it yields CASSAAAVNQPQHF.

The chain recombines TRBV5-4 with TRBJ1-2; possible D gene TRBD1, 6 bases. CDR3 length equals 14 residues. CDR1 is SGHNT, CDR2 YYREEE, per germline (reference sequence). Trimming removed 4 bases at V and 7 bases at J, with 17 bases between. DNA of the CDR3: TGTGCCAGCAGCATAACAGGGTATTCAGGTGGCTACACCTTC. Translating it yields CASSITGYSGGYTF. The whole variable domain, filled in from reference TRBV5-4 and TRBJ1-2, reads ETGVTQSPTHLIKTRGQQVTLRCSSQSGHNTVSWYQQALGQGPQFIFQYYREEENGRGNFPPRFSGLQFPNYSSELNVNALELDDSALYLCASSITGYSGGYTFGSGTRLTVV.

The V call is TRBV19, the J call TRBJ2-5, with TRBD1 matching 9 bases. This CDR3 contains 16 residues. The junction had 10 bases not matched to a gene; V was cut back by 4 bases and J by 4 bases. Germline CDR1 and CDR2: LNHDA and SQIVND (reference sequence). The CDR3 is CASSSSVTGGLETQYF. The CDR3 DNA follows: TGTGCCAGTAGTAGCAGTGTCACAGGGGGCTTAGAGACCCAGTACTTC.

The chain carries TRBV6-1 and TRBJ1-5; D is ambiguous. There are 13 residues in the CDR3. The germline V and J ends were trimmed by 8 bases and 5 bases, with 13 bases remaining between them. CDR1 is MNHNS and CDR2 is SASEGT in the germline V gene. Written as DNA, the CDR3 is TGTGCCAGCGAACCAGGAAATTATCAGCCCCAGCATTTT. Its translation: CASEPGNYQPQHF.

The rearrangement uses TRBV30 and TRBJ2-5, with 11 bases fitting TRBD2. In germline, CDR1 is GTSNPN, CDR2 SVGIG (reference sequence). This CDR3 comprises 14 residues. Trimming took 8 bases from V and 4 from J; bases not matched to a gene: 9. The CDR3 nucleotides are TGTGCCCTCGTTAGCGGGAGGGCGGGAGAGACCCAGTACTTC. Protein product: CALVSGRAGETQYF.